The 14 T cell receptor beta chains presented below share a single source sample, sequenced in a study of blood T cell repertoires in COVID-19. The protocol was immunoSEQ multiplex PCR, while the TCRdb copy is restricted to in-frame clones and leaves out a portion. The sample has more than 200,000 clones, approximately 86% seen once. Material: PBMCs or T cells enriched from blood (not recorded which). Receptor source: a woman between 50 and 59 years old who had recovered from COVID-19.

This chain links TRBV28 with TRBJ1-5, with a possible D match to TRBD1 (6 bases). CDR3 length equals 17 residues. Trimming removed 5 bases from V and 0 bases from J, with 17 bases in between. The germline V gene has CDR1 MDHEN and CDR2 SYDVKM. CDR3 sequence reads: CASSLLTGIYSNQPQHF. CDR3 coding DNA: TGTGCCAGCAGTCTTCTTACAGGGATCTATAGCAATCAGCCCCAGCATTTT.

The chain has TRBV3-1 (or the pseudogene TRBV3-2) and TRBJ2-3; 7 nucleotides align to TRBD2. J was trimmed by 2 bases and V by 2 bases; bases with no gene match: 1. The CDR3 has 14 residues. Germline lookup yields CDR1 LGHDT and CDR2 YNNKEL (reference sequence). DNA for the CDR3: TGTGCCAGCAGCCAAACTAGCGCCACAGATACGCAGTATTTT. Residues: CASSQTSATDTQYF.

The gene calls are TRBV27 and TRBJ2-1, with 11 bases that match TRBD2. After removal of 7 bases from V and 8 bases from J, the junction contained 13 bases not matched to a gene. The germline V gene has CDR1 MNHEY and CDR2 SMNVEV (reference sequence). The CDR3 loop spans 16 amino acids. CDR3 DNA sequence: TGTGCCAGCAACTCCAAACTAGCGGGGGCTGGGGATGAGCAGTTCTTC. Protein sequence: CASNSKLAGAGDEQFF.

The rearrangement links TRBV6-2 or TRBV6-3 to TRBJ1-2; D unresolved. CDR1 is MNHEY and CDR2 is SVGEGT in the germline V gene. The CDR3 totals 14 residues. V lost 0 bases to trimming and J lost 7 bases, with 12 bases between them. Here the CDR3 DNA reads TGTGCCAGCAGTTACTCCCGGGATTCTAGTGGCTACACCTTC. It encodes CASSYSRDSSGYTF.

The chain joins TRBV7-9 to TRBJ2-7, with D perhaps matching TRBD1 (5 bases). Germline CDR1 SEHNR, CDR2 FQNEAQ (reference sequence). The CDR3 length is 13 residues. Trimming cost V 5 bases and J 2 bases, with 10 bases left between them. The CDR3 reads CASSPDITYEQYF. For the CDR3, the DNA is TGTGCCAGCAGCCCGGACATAACCTACGAGCAGTACTTC. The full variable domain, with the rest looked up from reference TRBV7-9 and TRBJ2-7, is DTGVSQNPRHKITKRGQNVTFRCDPISEHNRLYWYRQTLGQGPEFLTYFQNEAQLEKSRLLSDRFSAERPKGSFSTLEIQRTEQGDSAMYLCASSPDITYEQYFGPGTRLTVT.

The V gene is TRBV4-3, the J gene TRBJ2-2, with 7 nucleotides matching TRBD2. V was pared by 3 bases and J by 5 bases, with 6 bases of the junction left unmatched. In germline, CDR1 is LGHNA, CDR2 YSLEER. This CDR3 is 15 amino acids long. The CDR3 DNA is TGCGCCAGCAGCCAGATTGGAGCGGGAACCGGGGAGCTGTTTTTT. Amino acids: CASSQIGAGTGELFF.

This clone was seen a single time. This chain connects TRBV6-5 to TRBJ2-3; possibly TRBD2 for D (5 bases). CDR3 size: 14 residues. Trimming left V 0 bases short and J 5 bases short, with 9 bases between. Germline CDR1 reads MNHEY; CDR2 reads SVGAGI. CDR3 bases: TGTGCCAGCAGTTACTCCCGGGATCAAGATACGCAGTATTTT. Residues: CASSYSRDQDTQYF.

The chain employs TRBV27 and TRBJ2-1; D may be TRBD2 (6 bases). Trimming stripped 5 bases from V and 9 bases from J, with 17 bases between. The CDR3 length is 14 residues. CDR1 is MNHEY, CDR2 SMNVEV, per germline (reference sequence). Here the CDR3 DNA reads TGTGCCAGCAGTCAACAACTAGCTGGTTTTGAGCAGTTCTTC. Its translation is CASSQQLAGFEQFF.

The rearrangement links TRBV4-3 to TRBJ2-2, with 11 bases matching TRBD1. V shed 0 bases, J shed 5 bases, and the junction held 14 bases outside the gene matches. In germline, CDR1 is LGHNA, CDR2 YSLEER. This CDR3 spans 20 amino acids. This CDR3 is CASSQETPYAGTGGTGELFF. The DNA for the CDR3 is TGCGCCAGCAGCCAAGAGACCCCGTATGCCGGGACAGGGGGTACCGGGGAGCTGTTTTTT.

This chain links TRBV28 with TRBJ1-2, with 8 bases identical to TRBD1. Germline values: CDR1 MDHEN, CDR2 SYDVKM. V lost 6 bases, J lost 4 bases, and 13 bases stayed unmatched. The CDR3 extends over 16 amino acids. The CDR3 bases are TGTGCCAGCAGCTACCTTGACAGGGGCCTTTCCTATGGCTACACCTTC. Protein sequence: CASSYLDRGLSYGYTF.

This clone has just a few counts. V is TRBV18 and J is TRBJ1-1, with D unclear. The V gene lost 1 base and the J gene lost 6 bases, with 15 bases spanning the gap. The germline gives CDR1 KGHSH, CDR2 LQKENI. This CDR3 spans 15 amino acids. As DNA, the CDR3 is TGTGCCAGCTCACCACAAAGAGGGTTTTCTTCTGAAGCTTTCTTT. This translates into CASSPQRGFSSEAFF.

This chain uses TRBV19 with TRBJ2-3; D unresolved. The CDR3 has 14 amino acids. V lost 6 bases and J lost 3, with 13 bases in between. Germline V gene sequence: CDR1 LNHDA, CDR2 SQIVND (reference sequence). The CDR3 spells CASSPGPTTDTQYF. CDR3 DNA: TGTGCCAGTAGCCCGGGTCCGACGACAGATACGCAGTATTTT. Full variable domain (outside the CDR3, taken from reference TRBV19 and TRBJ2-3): DGGITQSPKYLFRKEGQNVTLSCEQNLNHDAMYWYRQDPGQGLRLIYYSQIVNDFQKGDIAEGYSVSREKKESFPLTVTSAQKNPTAFYLCASSPGPTTDTQYFGPGTRLTVL.

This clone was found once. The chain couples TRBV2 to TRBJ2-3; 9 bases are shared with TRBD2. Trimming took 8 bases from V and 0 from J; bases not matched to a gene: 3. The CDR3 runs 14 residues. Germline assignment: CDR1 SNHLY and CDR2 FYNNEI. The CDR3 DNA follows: TGTGCCAGCGCTGGACTAGCGAGCACAGATACGCAGTATTTT. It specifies CASAGLASTDTQYF.

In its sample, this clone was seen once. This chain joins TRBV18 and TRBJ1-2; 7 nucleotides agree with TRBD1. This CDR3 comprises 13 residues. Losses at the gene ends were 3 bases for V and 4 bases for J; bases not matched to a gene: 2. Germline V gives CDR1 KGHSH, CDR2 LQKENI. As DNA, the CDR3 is TGTGCCAGCTCACCGGGACAGAGCTATGGCTACACCTTC. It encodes CASSPGQSYGYTF.